A selection of T cell receptor beta chains follows, all from one sample in a study of shared clonotypes between healthy human individuals. The protocol was immunoSEQ multiplex PCR, while the TCRdb copy is restricted to in-frame clones and leaves out a portion. Of roughly 1 million clones listed, 65% to 80% are singletons. Sequencing was done on a sample of memory CD4+ T cells sorted from blood. These receptors were obtained from a man aged 18 to 29 in good health. The CDR3 runs from the conserved cysteine through the conserved F or W. Each record gives: J gene, clone size, D gene, V gene, CDR3 protein, CDR3 DNA. D genes are given only for firm matches. Size is omitted from some rows. Given values are once, few, many or a class for expanded clones.

J gene: TRBJ1-5; clone size: .; D gene: .; V gene: TRBV6-1; CDR3 protein: CASSVVGAQPQHF; CDR3 DNA: TGTGCCAGCAGTGTGGTCGGGGCTCAGCCCCAGCATTTT
J gene: TRBJ2-3; clone size: .; D gene: .; V gene: TRBV19; CDR3 protein: CASNSRTGTDTQYF; CDR3 DNA: TGTGCCAGTAACTCAAGGACAGGCACAGATACGCAGTATTTT
J gene: TRBJ2-2; clone size: .; D gene: .; V gene: TRBV5-1; CDR3 protein: CASSVGDTGELFF; CDR3 DNA: TGCGCCAGCAGCGTGGGGGACACCGGGGAGCTGTTTTTT
J gene: TRBJ1-2; clone size: once; D gene: .; V gene: TRBV18; CDR3 protein: CASSPQANPNYGYTF; CDR3 DNA: TGTGCCAGCTCACCACAGGCAAATCCTAACTATGGCTACACCTTC
J gene: TRBJ1-2; clone size: .; D gene: .; V gene: TRBV5-1; CDR3 protein: CASSYAEGNYGYTF; CDR3 DNA: TGCGCCAGCAGCTACGCAGAGGGGAACTATGGCTACACCTTC
J gene: TRBJ2-3; clone size: .; D gene: TRBD2; V gene: TRBV9; CDR3 protein: CASSSTGTSGRDTQYF; CDR3 DNA: TGTGCCAGCAGCTCAACCGGGACTAGCGGGAGGGATACGCAGTATTTT
J gene: TRBJ1-5; clone size: .; D gene: .; V gene: TRBV28; CDR3 protein: CASSSGGYQPQHF; CDR3 DNA: TGTGCCAGCAGTTCTGGGGGCTATCAGCCCCAGCATTTT
J gene: TRBJ2-5; clone size: few; D gene: .; V gene: TRBV19; CDR3 protein: CASSIAGTYKETQYF; CDR3 DNA: TGTGCCAGTAGTATCGCCGGGACCTATAAAGAGACCCAGTACTTC
J gene: TRBJ1-6; clone size: .; D gene: TRBD1; V gene: TRBV5-1; CDR3 protein: CASTTGTGDSPLHF; CDR3 DNA: TGCGCCAGCACAACCGGGACAGGGGATTCACCCCTCCACTTT
J gene: TRBJ2-5; clone size: .; D gene: TRBD2; V gene: TRBV5-6; CDR3 protein: CASRGEWEGHAETQYF; CDR3 DNA: TGTGCCAGCAGGGGGGAGTGGGAGGGCCATGCAGAGACCCAGTACTTC
J gene: TRBJ2-7; clone size: .; D gene: .; V gene: TRBV10-1; CDR3 protein: CARTKGDPSYEQYF; CDR3 DNA: TGCGCCAGGACTAAAGGGGACCCCTCCTACGAGCAGTACTTC
J gene: TRBJ1-2; clone size: .; D gene: TRBD1; V gene: TRBV28; CDR3 protein: CASDRVHGGGNYTF; CDR3 DNA: TGTGCCAGCGACAGGGTCCACGGGGGGGGAAACTACACCTTC
J gene: TRBJ2-3; clone size: few; D gene: TRBD2; V gene: TRBV6-6; CDR3 protein: CASKDGGAGDTQYF; CDR3 DNA: TGTGCCAGCAAGGACGGGGGGGCCGGAGATACGCAGTATTTT
J gene: TRBJ1-1; clone size: once; D gene: .; V gene: TRBV19; CDR3 protein: CASRTLTEAFF; CDR3 DNA: TGTGCCAGTAGGACCCTAACTGAAGCTTTCTTT
J gene: TRBJ2-1; clone size: many; D gene: TRBD2; V gene: TRBV7-2; CDR3 protein: CASSLGGSGRQNEQFF; CDR3 DNA: TGTGCCAGCAGCTTAGGGGGGAGCGGGAGGCAGAATGAGCAGTTCTTC
J gene: TRBJ1-5; clone size: few; D gene: .; V gene: TRBV28; CDR3 protein: CASRNGLLSNQPQHF; CDR3 DNA: TGTGCCAGCAGGAACGGACTTCTTAGCAATCAGCCCCAGCATTTT
J gene: TRBJ2-3; clone size: .; D gene: .; V gene: TRBV5-1; CDR3 protein: CASSLEGGGDTQYF; CDR3 DNA: TGCGCCAGCAGCTTGGAGGGGGGCGGAGATACGCAGTATTTT
J gene: TRBJ2-3; clone size: .; D gene: .; V gene: TRBV6-1; CDR3 protein: CASSEGHSTDTQYF; CDR3 DNA: TGTGCCAGCAGTGAAGGGCACAGCACAGATACGCAGTATTTT
J gene: TRBJ2-1; clone size: .; D gene: TRBD2; V gene: TRBV30; CDR3 protein: CAWSGRAYNEQFF; CDR3 DNA: TGTGCCTGGAGCGGGAGGGCCTACAATGAGCAGTTCTTC
J gene: TRBJ2-7; clone size: .; D gene: TRBD1; V gene: TRBV7-9; CDR3 protein: CASTITGGGEQYF; CDR3 DNA: TGTGCCAGCACCATCACAGGGGGAGGTGAGCAGTACTTC
J gene: TRBJ2-1; clone size: .; D gene: TRBD1; V gene: TRBV5-1; CDR3 protein: CASRDRSPVGNEQFF; CDR3 DNA: TGCGCCAGCAGGGACAGGTCCCCCGTTGGTAATGAGCAGTTCTTC
J gene: TRBJ2-7; clone size: .; D gene: TRBD2; V gene: TRBV5-1; CDR3 protein: CASSGTSRVSYEQYF; CDR3 DNA: TGCGCCAGCAGCGGGACTAGCCGCGTCTCCTACGAGCAGTACTTC
J gene: TRBJ2-6; clone size: .; D gene: TRBD1; V gene: TRBV2; CDR3 protein: CASSGDSLFSGANVLTF; CDR3 DNA: TGTGCCAGCAGTGGGGACAGTTTGTTTTCTGGGGCCAACGTCCTGACTTTC
J gene: TRBJ2-2; clone size: .; D gene: .; V gene: TRBV11-2; CDR3 protein: CASSLGAGTSNTGELFF; CDR3 DNA: TGTGCCAGCAGCTTAGGGGCCGGGACTTCGAACACCGGGGAGCTGTTTTTT
J gene: TRBJ2-2; clone size: few; D gene: .; V gene: TRBV7-6; CDR3 protein: CASSLGTGSNTGELFF; CDR3 DNA: TGTGCCAGCAGCTTAGGAACAGGGTCGAACACCGGGGAGCTGTTTTTT
J gene: TRBJ2-6; clone size: .; D gene: TRBD2; V gene: TRBV4-1; CDR3 protein: CASSQEKRGRVHAGANVLTF; CDR3 DNA: TGCGCCAGCAGCCAAGAAAAACGGGGGAGGGTCCACGCTGGGGCCAACGTCCTGACTTTC
J gene: TRBJ1-5; clone size: few; D gene: TRBD1; V gene: TRBV5-1; CDR3 protein: CASSFTGDSNQPQHF; CDR3 DNA: TGCGCCAGCAGCTTCACAGGGGATAGCAATCAGCCCCAGCATTTT
J gene: TRBJ1-1; clone size: .; D gene: .; V gene: TRBV5-4; CDR3 protein: CASSLLTAEAFF; CDR3 DNA: TGTGCCAGCAGCTTGTTGACGGCTGAAGCTTTCTTT
J gene: TRBJ1-2; clone size: .; D gene: .; V gene: TRBV5-1; CDR3 protein: CASSLGGSYGYTF; CDR3 DNA: TGCGCCAGCAGCTTAGGTGGATCCTATGGCTACACCTTC
J gene: TRBJ1-4; clone size: .; D gene: .; V gene: TRBV18; CDR3 protein: CASSPPAGGWKLFF; CDR3 DNA: TGTGCCAGCTCACCACCGGCGGGGGGGTGGAAACTGTTTTTT
J gene: TRBJ1-6; clone size: .; D gene: .; V gene: TRBV9; CDR3 protein: CASSVGPRPNSPLHF; CDR3 DNA: TGTGCCAGCAGCGTAGGTCCTCGGCCGAATTCACCCCTCCACTTT
J gene: TRBJ2-3; clone size: .; D gene: .; V gene: TRBV7-9; CDR3 protein: CASSFGRGDRTDTQYF; CDR3 DNA: TGTGCCAGCAGCTTTGGAAGGGGAGACCGCACAGATACGCAGTATTTT
J gene: TRBJ1-5; clone size: .; D gene: .; V gene: TRBV28; CDR3 protein: CASSQKGGDNQPQHF; CDR3 DNA: TGTGCCAGCAGCCAAAAGGGGGGAGACAATCAGCCCCAGCATTTT
J gene: TRBJ2-1; clone size: .; D gene: TRBD2; V gene: TRBV7-2; CDR3 protein: CASSLVPSGFYNEQFF; CDR3 DNA: TGTGCCAGCAGCTTAGTCCCTAGCGGGTTCTACAATGAGCAGTTCTTC
J gene: TRBJ1-5; clone size: few; D gene: TRBD1; V gene: TRBV2; CDR3 protein: CASRQGNQPQHF; CDR3 DNA: TGTGCCAGCAGACAGGGGAATCAGCCCCAGCATTTT
J gene: TRBJ1-2; clone size: few; D gene: TRBD1; V gene: TRBV27; CDR3 protein: CASSLKAQGAPYGYTF; CDR3 DNA: TGTGCCAGCAGTTTAAAGGCCCAGGGGGCCCCCTATGGCTACACCTTC
J gene: TRBJ2-5; clone size: .; D gene: .; V gene: TRBV7-6; CDR3 protein: CASSLRAAGSPQETQYF; CDR3 DNA: TGTGCCAGCAGCTTAAGGGCGGCAGGATCCCCGCAAGAGACCCAGTACTTC
J gene: TRBJ2-3; clone size: .; D gene: .; V gene: TRBV6-6; CDR3 protein: CASSLRPDTQYF; CDR3 DNA: TGTGCCAGCAGTCTTAGACCAGATACGCAGTATTTT